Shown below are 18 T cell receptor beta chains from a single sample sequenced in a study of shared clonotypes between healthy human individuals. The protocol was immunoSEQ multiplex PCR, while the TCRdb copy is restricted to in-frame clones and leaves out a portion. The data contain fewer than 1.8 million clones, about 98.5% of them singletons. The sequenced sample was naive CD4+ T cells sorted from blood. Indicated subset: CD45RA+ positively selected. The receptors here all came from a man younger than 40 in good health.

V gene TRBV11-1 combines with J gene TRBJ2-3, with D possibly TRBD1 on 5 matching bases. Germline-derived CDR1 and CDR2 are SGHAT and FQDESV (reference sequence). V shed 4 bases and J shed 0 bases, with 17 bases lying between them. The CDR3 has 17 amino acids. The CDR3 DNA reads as TGTGCCAGCAGCTCCCGCCCCAGGGCCCCTAGCACAGATACGCAGTATTTT. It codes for CASSSRPRAPSTDTQYF.

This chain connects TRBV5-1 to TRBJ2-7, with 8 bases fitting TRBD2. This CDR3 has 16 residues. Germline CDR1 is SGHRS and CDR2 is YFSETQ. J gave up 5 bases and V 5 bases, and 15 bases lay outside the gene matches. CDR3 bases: TGCGCCAGCAGTCGGGAGGGACCCCAGGTGTCGGACGAGCAGTACTTC. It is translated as CASSREGPQVSDEQYF.

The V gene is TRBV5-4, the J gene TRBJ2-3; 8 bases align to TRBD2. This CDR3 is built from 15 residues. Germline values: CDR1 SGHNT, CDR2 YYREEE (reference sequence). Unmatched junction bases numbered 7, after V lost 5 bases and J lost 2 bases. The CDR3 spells CASRVIAGPTDTQYF. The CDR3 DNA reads TGTGCCAGCAGAGTAATAGCGGGACCCACAGATACGCAGTATTTT. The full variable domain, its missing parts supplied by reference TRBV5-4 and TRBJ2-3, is ETGVTQSPTHLIKTRGQQVTLRCSSQSGHNTVSWYQQALGQGPQFIFQYYREEENGRGNFPPRFSGLQFPNYSSELNVNALELDDSALYLCASRVIAGPTDTQYFGPGTRLTVL.

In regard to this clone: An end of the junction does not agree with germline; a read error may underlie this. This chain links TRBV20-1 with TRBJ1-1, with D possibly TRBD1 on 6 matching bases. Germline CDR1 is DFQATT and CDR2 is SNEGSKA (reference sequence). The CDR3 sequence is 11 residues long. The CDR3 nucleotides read TGCAGCGAGAGGGTGAACAGGGAAGTTTTCTTT. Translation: CSERVNREVFF.

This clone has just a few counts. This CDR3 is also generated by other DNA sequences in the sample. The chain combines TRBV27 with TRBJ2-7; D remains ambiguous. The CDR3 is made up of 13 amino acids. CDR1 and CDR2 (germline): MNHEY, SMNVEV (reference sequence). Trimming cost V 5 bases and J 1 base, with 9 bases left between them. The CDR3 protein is CASSLTESYEQYF. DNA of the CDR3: TGTGCCAGCAGTCTCACGGAGTCCTACGAGCAGTACTTC.

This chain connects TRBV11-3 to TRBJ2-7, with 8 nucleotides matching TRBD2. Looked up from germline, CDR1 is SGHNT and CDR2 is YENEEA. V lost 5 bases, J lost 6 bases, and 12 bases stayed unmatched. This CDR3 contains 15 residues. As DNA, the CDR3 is TGTGCCAGCAGCACTAGCGGTAGTTCAGCTGGCGAGCAGTACTTC. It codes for CASSTSGSSAGEQYF.

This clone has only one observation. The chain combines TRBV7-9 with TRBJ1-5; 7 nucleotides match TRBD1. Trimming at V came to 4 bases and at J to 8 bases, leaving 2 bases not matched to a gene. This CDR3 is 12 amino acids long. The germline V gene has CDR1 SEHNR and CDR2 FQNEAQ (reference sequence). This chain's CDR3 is CASSSQGEPQHF. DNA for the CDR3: TGTGCCAGCAGCTCGCAGGGGGAGCCCCAGCATTTT. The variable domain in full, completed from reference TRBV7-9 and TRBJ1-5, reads DTGVSQNPRHKITKRGQNVTFRCDPISEHNRLYWYRQTLGQGPEFLTYFQNEAQLEKSRLLSDRFSAERPKGSFSTLEIQRTEQGDSAMYLCASSSQGEPQHFGDGTRLSIL.

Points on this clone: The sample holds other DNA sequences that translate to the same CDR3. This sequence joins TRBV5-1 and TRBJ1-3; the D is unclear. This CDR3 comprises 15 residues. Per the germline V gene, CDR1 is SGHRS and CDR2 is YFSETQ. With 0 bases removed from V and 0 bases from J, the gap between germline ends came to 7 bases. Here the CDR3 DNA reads TGCGCCAGCAGCTTGGAGGGTAACTCTGGAAACACCATATATTTT. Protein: CASSLEGNSGNTIYF.

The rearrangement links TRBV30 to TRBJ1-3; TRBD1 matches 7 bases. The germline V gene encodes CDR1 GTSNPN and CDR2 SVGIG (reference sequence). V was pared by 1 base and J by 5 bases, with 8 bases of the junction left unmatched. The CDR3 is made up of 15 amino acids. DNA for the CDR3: TGTGCCTGGAGTGCCCTGACAGGGCCCAGAAACACCATATATTTT. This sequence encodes CAWSALTGPRNTIYF.

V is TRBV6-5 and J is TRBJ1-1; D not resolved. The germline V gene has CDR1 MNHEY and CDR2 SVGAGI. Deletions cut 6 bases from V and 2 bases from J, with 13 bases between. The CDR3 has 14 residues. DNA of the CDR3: TGTGCCAGCAGACCCCCGGGCTTAAACACTGAAGCTTTCTTT. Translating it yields CASRPPGLNTEAFF.

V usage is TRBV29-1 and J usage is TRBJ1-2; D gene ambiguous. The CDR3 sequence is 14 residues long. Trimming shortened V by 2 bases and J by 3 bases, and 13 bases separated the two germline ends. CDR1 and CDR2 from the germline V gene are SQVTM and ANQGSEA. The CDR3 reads CSVELGTEDYGYTF. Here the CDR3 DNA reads TGCAGCGTTGAACTCGGCACAGAAGACTATGGCTACACCTTC.

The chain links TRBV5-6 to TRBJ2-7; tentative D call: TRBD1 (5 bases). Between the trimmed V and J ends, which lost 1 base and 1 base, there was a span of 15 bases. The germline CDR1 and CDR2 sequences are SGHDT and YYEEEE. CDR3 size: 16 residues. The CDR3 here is CASSLQAGSISYEQYF. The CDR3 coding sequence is TGTGCCAGCAGCTTGCAGGCAGGGTCGATTTCCTACGAGCAGTACTTC. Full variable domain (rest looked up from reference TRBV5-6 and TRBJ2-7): DAGVTQSPTHLIKTRGQQVTLRCSPKSGHDTVSWYQQALGQGPQFIFQYYEEEERQRGNFPDRFSGHQFPNYSSELNVNALLLGDSALYLCASSLQAGSISYEQYFGPGTRLTVT.

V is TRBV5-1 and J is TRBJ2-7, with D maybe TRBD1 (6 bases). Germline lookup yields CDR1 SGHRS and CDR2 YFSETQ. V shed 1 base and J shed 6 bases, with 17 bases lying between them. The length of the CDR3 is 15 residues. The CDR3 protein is CASSLTGTLYAEQYF. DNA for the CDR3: TGCGCCAGCAGCTTGACCGGGACACTCTACGCCGAGCAGTACTTC. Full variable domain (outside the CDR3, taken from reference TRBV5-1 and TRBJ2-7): KAGVTQTPRYLIKTRGQQVTLSCSPISGHRSVSWYQQTPGQGLQFLFEYFSETQRNKGNFPGRFSGRQFSNSRSEMNVSTLELGDSALYLCASSLTGTLYAEQYFGPGTRLTVT.

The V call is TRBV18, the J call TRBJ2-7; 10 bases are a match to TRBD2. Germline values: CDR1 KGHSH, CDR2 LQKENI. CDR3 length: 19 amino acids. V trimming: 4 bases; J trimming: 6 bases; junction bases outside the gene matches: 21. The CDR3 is CASSHTSLAGVGASGEQYF. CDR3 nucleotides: TGTGCCAGCTCACACACCAGTCTAGCGGGAGTTGGGGCTAGTGGCGAGCAGTACTTC.

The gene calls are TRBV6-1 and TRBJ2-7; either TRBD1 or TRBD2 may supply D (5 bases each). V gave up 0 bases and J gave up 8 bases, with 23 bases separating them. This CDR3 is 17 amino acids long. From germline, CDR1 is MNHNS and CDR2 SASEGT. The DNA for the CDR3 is TGTGCCAGCAGTGAAGCTTCGGGACCGCTCCCTACGCTCAAGCAGTACTTC. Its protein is CASSEASGPLPTLKQYF.

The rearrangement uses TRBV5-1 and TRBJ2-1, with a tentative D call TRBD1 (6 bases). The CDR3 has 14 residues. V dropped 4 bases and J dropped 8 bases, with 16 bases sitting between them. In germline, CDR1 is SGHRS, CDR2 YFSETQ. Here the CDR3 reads CASSPTAGVDEQFF. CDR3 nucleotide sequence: TGCGCCAGCAGCCCCACCGCAGGGGTTGATGAGCAGTTCTTC.

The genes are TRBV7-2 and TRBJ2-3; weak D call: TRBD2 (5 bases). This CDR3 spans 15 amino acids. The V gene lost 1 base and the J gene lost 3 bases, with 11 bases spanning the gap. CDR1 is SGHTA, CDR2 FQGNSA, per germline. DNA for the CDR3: TGTGCCAGCAGCTTAGTTGGGTGGGAGACAGATACGCAGTATTTT. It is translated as CASSLVGWETDTQYF.

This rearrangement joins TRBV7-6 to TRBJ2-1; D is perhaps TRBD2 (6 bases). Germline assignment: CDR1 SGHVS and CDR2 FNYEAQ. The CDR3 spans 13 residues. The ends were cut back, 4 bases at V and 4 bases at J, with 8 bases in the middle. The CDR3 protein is CASSSTRYNEQFF. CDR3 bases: TGTGCCAGCAGCTCGACTAGATACAATGAGCAGTTCTTC. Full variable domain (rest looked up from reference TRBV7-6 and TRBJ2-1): GAGVSQSPRYKVTKRGQDVALRCDPISGHVSLYWYRQALGQGPEFLTYFNYEAQQDKSGLPNDRFSAERPEGSISTLTIQRTEQRDSAMYRCASSSTRYNEQFFGPGTRLTVL.